This T cell receptor (beta chain) emerged from a study of blood T cell repertoires in COVID-19. For the study at large: Samples representing acute and convalescent COVID-19 were sourced from the United States, Italy and Spain. The cDNA or gDNA used as material had been derived from T cells, B-cell-depleted T cells, or PBMCs.

Original data processing: Estimation of nucleated cell counts relied on the amplification of reference gene primers. The table came from immunoSEQ multiplex PCR; TCRdb's copy has only in-frame clones and leaves some out. That table gives V, J and clone size, and the DNA gave D and trimming. This table has approximately 240,000 clones, about 85% appearing once. The V segment lost 3 bases and the J segment 1 base; nucleotides outside the gene matches: 1. The CDR3 totals 13 residues. CDR1 SGHRS and CDR2 YFSETQ come from the germline V gene. The clonotype originates from a woman of 80 years or more with active or convalescent COVID-19. The chain uses TRBV5-1 and TRBJ2-7; 7 bases map to TRBD1. Sequencing was carried out using peripheral blood. The CDR3 DNA reads as TGCGCCAGCAGCTGGGGACAGTCCTACGAGCAGTACTTC. This codes for CASSWGQSYEQYF.